This record looks at one T cell receptor beta chain sequence and its context. This clonotype appeared a single time. Its antigen target is currently unknown. No clone much larger than this one lies a single base away; base qualities are absent. One read alone is a weak basis. Reading from cysteine to phenylalanine, the CDR3 counts 14 amino acids. Only the CDR3 region is kept as DNA, spanning 42 bases read in frame from base 1. CDR1 SNHLY and CDR2 FYNNEI were looked up in the germline V gene. V is trimmed back by 9 bases and J by 8 bases, and the junction contains 12 bases that no gene match accounts for. This sample was included in a study of T cell repertoires in cytomegalovirus infection (dated by TCRdb to about 2019). Some background on the complete study: Peptide stimulations targeted recently identified HLA-C-restricted CMV epitopes, whose presentation resists viral immunomodulation, together with well-studied HLA-B-restricted epitopes. The HLA type of each donor mattered for the analysis, because public TCR beta signatures pointed to carriage of CMV infection along with the matching HLA type. What the authors observed across the whole study: Cumulative frequency of public TCR beta family members discriminated carriers of CMV infection plus the relevant HLA type in this cohort and an independent approximately 350-donor cohort. In the ex vivo response, HLA-C-restricted CMV-specific TCR beta clonotypes were dominant, and in two of eight donors the single most frequent clonotype came from this HLA-C-restricted group.

In light of the paper, this sample's treatment or condition label describes: in vitro stimulation with specific CMV peptide epitopes to enrich CMV-specific T cells. Sequencing used an Illumina HiSeq 1500. TCRdb reanalyzed the raw reads on its own, using fastp at Q25 for trimming and MiXCR for clone calling, and kept in-frame beta chains. Each entry merges the rows of one CDR3 protein and shows their most common DNA and genes. Counted in this sample were 680,000 or so distinct CDR3 sequences; around 32% of them appeared once. Approximately 18% of the sample is in the top ten clones. Sequences were derived from cultured PBMCs, sampled from culture after CMV antigen stimulation. This clonotype was obtained from a human donor in good health (CMV status not recorded). Some clones in this sample may be carry-over from other donors' samples. The rearranged segments are TRBV2 and TRBJ1-1, with 10 central nucleotides matching TRBD1. The CDR3 amino acid sequence is: CARIEGQGFGEAFF. The DNA sequence is as follows: TGTGCCAGGATAGAGGGACAGGGGTTCGGAGAAGCTTTCTTT.